The 7 T cell receptor beta chains listed next were all sequenced from one sample in a study of persistence of HIV-infected CD4 T cells. What these receptors recognize is not known. Cells were stimulated with CMV-infected fibroblast lysates at 10 ug/mL. Sorting of responding CD4+ T cells relied on upregulated CD40 ligand together with CD69. The immunoSEQ assay was version 4, run in survey mode. TCRdb's table, derived via immunoSEQ multiplex PCR, lists solely in-frame clones and lacks some. Of several thousand clones listed, roughly two thirds were seen once; the top ten hold around 20%. The material was CD4+ T cells sorted from PBMCs after approximately 19-hour stimulation, obtained from a patient who received antiretroviral therapy. These receptors all come from an adult man with HIV who was CMV-seropositive.

The chain has TRBV29-1 and TRBJ1-1; tentatively, D is TRBD1 (5 bases). Trimming stripped 1 base from V and 1 base from J, with 10 bases between. The germline CDR1 and CDR2 sequences are SQVTM and ANQGSEA. This CDR3 has 14 residues. The CDR3 DNA follows: TGCAGCGTTGAAGGGAAGGGGACGAACACTGAAGCTTTCTTT. Its protein product is CSVEGKGTNTEAFF.

This clone was counted once. The V gene is TRBV10-3, the J gene TRBJ2-5; a possible D gene is TRBD2 (5 bases). Per the germline V gene, CDR1 is ENHRY and CDR2 is SYGVKD. The CDR3 contains 13 residues. Trimming stripped 4 bases from V and 3 bases from J, with 9 bases between. The CDR3 region is CAISAGREETQYF. The CDR3 DNA reads as TGTGCCATCAGTGCGGGAAGGGAAGAGACCCAGTACTTC.

V gene TRBV5-1 combines with J gene TRBJ1-5; no clear D. Trimming removed 4 bases at V and 5 bases at J, with 10 bases between. The CDR3 has 13 amino acids. Germline assignment: CDR1 SGHRS and CDR2 YFSETQ. This chain's CDR3 is CASSLGRDQPQHF. The CDR3 DNA sequence: TGCGCCAGCAGCCTGGGTCGAGATCAGCCCCAGCATTTT.

Only one count was recorded for this clone. J is TRBJ2-2 and V is TRBV30; D unclear. The CDR3 has 14 residues. CDR1 is GTSNPN, CDR2 SVGIG, per germline (reference sequence). Trimming left V 5 bases short and J 0 bases short, with 10 bases between. CDR3 amino acids: CAWARLANTGELFF. The CDR3 DNA reads as TGTGCCTGGGCAAGACTGGCGAACACCGGGGAGCTGTTTTTT.

The chain links TRBV30 to TRBJ1-1; D possibly corresponds to TRBD1 (5 bases). The ends were cut back, 0 bases at V and 1 base at J, with 18 bases in the middle. CDR3 size: 17 residues. CDR1 and CDR2 (germline): GTSNPN, SVGIG (reference sequence). The CDR3 sequence: CAWSVSRGRDWNTEAFF. As DNA, the CDR3 is TGTGCCTGGAGTGTTTCGAGGGGCAGGGATTGGAACACTGAAGCTTTCTTT.

By frequency in the sample, this clone is medium-sized. This CDR3 is also generated by other DNA sequences in the sample. The chain uses TRBV12-3 or TRBV12-4 and TRBJ1-1; no reliable D call. The CDR3 sequence is 12 residues long. Trimming stripped 1 base from V and 4 bases from J, with 4 bases between. CDR3 sequence: CASSLGSTEAFF. The CDR3 DNA sequence: TGTGCCAGCAGTTTAGGAAGCACTGAAGCTTTCTTT.

This clone appeared once. The rearrangement links TRBV19 to TRBJ1-1; TRBD1 agrees at 8 bases. CDR3 length: 15 residues. Germline values: CDR1 LNHDA, CDR2 SQIVND (reference sequence). The junction had 7 bases not matched to a gene; V was cut back by 2 bases and J by 5 bases. The CDR3 reads CASSILAQGVTEAFF. The CDR3 DNA is TGTGCCAGTAGTATATTGGCACAGGGGGTTACTGAAGCTTTCTTT.